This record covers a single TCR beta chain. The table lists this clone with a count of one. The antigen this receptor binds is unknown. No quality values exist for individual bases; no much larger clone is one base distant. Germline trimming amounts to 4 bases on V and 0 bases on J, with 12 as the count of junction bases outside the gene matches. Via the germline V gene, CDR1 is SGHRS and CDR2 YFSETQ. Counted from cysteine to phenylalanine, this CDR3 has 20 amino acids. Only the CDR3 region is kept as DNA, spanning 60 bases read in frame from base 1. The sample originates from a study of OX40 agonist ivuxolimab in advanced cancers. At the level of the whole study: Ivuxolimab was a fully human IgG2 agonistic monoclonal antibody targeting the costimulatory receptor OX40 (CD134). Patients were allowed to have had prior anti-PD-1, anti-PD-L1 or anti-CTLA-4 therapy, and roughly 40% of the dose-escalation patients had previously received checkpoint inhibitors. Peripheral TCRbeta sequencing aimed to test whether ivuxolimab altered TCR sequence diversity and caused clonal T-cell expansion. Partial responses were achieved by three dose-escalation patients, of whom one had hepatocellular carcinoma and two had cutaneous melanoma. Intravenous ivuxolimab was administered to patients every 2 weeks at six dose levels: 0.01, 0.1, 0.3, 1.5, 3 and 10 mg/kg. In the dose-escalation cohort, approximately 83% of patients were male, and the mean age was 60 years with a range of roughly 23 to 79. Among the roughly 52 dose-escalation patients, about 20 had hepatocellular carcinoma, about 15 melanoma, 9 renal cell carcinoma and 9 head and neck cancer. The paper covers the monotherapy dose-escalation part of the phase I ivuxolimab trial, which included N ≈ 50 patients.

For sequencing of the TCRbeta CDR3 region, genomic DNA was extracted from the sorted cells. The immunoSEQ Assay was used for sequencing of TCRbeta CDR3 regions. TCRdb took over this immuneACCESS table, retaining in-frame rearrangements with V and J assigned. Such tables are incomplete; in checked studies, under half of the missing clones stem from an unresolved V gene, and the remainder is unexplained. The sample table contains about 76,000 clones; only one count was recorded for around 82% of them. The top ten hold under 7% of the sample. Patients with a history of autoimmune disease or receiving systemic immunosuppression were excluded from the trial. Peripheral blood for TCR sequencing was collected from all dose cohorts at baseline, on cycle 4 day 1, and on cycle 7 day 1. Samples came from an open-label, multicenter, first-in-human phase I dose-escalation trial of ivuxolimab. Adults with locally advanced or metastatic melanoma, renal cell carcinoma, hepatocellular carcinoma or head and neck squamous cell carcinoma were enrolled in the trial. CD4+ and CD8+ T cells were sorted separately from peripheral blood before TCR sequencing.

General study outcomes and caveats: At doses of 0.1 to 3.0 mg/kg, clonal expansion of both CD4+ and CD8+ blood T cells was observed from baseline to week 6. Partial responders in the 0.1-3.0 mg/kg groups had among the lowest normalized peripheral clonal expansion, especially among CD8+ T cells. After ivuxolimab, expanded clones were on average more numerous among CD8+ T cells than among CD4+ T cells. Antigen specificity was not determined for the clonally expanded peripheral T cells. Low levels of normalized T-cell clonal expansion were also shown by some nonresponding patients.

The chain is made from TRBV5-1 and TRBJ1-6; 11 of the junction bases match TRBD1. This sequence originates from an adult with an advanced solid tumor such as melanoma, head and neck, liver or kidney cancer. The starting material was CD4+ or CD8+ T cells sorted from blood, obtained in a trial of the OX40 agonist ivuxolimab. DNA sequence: TGCGCCAGCAGCCGAGGGACAGGGGGATTTAAGAGCTCCTATAATTCACCCCTCCACTTT. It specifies CASSRGTGGFKSSYNSPLHF. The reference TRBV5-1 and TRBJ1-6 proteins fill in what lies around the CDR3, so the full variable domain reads KAGVTQTPRYLIKTRGQQVTLSCSPISGHRSVSWYQQTPGQGLQFLFEYFSETQRNKGNFPGRFSGRQFSNSRSEMNVSTLELGDSALYLCASSRGTGGFKSSYNSPLHFGNGTRLTVT.